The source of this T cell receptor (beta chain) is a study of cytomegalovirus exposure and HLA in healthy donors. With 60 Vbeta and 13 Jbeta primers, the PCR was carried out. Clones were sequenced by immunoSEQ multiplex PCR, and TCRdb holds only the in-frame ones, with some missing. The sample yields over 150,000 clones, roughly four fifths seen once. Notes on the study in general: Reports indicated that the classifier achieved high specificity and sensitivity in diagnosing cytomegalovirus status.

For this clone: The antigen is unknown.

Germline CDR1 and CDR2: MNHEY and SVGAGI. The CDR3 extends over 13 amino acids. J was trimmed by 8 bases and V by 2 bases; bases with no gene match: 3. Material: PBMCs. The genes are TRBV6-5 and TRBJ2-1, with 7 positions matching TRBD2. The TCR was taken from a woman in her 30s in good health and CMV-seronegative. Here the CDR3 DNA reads TGTGCCAGCAGTTACGGACTAGTCGATGAGCAGTTCTTC. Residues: CASSYGLVDEQFF.